The 30 T cell receptor beta chains reported below all come from one sample, sequenced in a study of blood T cell repertoires in COVID-19. Sequencing used immunoSEQ multiplex PCR; TCRdb keeps in-frame clones, though not all of them. The profile shows about 190,000 clones, roughly 88% of them singletons. Sequencing input: PBMCs or T cells enriched from blood (not recorded which). The receptors were gathered from a man in his forties with acute COVID-19.

This clone was observed once. V and J are TRBV2 and TRBJ2-1; D gene unclear. V shed 5 bases and J shed 15 bases, with 14 bases lying between them. The germline V gene has CDR1 SNHLY and CDR2 FYNNEI. This CDR3 spans 11 amino acids. The DNA of the CDR3 is TGTGCCAGCAGTCTAGGTTACCCCCTGTTCTTC. Protein: CASSLGYPLFF.

V is TRBV6-5 and J is TRBJ2-7; the D gene is possibly TRBD1 (5 bases). The germline CDR1 and CDR2 sequences are MNHEY and SVGAGI. This CDR3 has 14 residues. V gave up 2 bases and J gave up 4 bases, with 12 bases separating them. For the CDR3, the DNA is TGTGCCAGCAGTTACAGGGGTGTCGTGTACGAGCAGTACTTC. Translation: CASSYRGVVYEQYF.

The V and J genes are TRBV5-6 and TRBJ1-1; possible D gene TRBD1, 6 bases. Germline V gene sequence: CDR1 SGHDT, CDR2 YYEEEE. The CDR3 runs 14 residues. The germline V and J ends were trimmed by 8 bases and 4 bases, with 18 bases remaining between them. CDR3 amino acids: CASWYRARSTEAFF. The DNA of the CDR3 is TGTGCCAGTTGGTACAGGGCCAGGAGCACTGAAGCTTTCTTT.

The rearrangement links TRBV7-9 to TRBJ1-2; 9 bases are shared with TRBD1. There are 15 residues in the CDR3. Germline CDR1 SEHNR, CDR2 FQNEAQ (reference sequence). The V gene end was trimmed by 3 bases and the J gene end by 4 bases; junction bases not matched to a gene: 6. CDR3 in amino acids: CASSFTGGAGYGYTF. CDR3 in DNA: TGTGCCAGCAGCTTCACAGGGGGCGCGGGCTATGGCTACACCTTC.

A few counts support this clone. In DNA, the CDR3 is TGTGCCAGCAGCTTCTCGGCGACTAGCGGTTACGAGCAGTACTTC. Residues: CASSFSATSGYEQYF. This chain joins TRBV5-4 and TRBJ2-7, with 9 bases identical to TRBD2. CDR3 length: 15 amino acids. With 2 bases clipped from V and 4 bases from J, the junction kept 7 bases outside the gene matches. Germline CDR1 and CDR2: SGHNT and YYREEE (reference sequence).

The chain couples TRBV12-3 or TRBV12-4 to TRBJ2-7; tentatively, D is TRBD1 (5 bases). There are 12 residues in the CDR3. V was pared by 4 bases and J by 4 bases, with 8 bases between. The chain's CDR3 is CASSWAGYEQYF. The CDR3 DNA is TGTGCCAGCAGTTGGGCAGGGTACGAGCAGTACTTC.

This clone occurred once. The chain links TRBV19 to TRBJ2-1; the match to TRBD2 covers 9 bases. V lost 6 bases, J lost 4 bases, and 7 bases stayed unmatched. The CDR3 sequence is 15 residues long. Germline V gives CDR1 LNHDA, CDR2 SQIVND (reference sequence). The chain's CDR3 is CASRLSGSRYNEQFF. CDR3 DNA: TGTGCCAGTAGACTTAGCGGGAGCAGGTACAATGAGCAGTTCTTC.

This rearrangement joins TRBV11-3 to TRBJ2-3; possibly TRBD2 for D (6 bases). The V end was cut by 5 bases, the J end by 0 bases, with 12 bases between. The germline CDR1 and CDR2 sequences are SGHNT and YENEEA. The CDR3 has 15 amino acids. The CDR3 region has the DNA TGTGCCAGCAGCCCCGGCGGGGTTAGCACAGATACGCAGTATTTT. Residues: CASSPGGVSTDTQYF. Full variable domain (remainder filled in from reference TRBV11-3 and TRBJ2-3): EAGVVQSPRYKIIEKKQPVAFWCNPISGHNTLYWYLQNLGQGPELLIRYENEEAVDDSQLPKDRFSAERLKGVDSTLKIQPAELGDSAVYLCASSPGGVSTDTQYFGPGTRLTVL.

This sequence joins TRBV19 and TRBJ1-5; D is possibly TRBD1 (5 bases). The CDR3 totals 15 residues. Trimming removed 3 bases at V and 3 bases at J, with 12 bases between. Per the germline V gene, CDR1 is LNHDA and CDR2 is SQIVND (reference sequence). CDR3 nucleotides: TGTGCCAGTAGTATGAATAGGGGTCACAATCAGCCCCAGCATTTT. It specifies CASSMNRGHNQPQHF. Variable domain in full (rest from reference TRBV19 and TRBJ1-5): DGGITQSPKYLFRKEGQNVTLSCEQNLNHDAMYWYRQDPGQGLRLIYYSQIVNDFQKGDIAEGYSVSREKKESFPLTVTSAQKNPTAFYLCASSMNRGHNQPQHFGDGTRLSIL.

This clone was counted only a few times. The rearrangement links TRBV6-5 to TRBJ2-1, with 12 bases matching TRBD1. This CDR3 has 14 amino acids. Looked up from germline, CDR1 is MNHEY and CDR2 is SVGAGI. The V gene end was trimmed by 6 bases and the J gene end by 8 bases; junction bases not matched to a gene: 5. DNA of the CDR3: TGTGCCAGCAGGATAGGGACAGGGGGCGATGAGCAGTTCTTC. Its translation: CASRIGTGGDEQFF.

The DNA for the CDR3 is TGTGCCAGCAGTTTAGCCCCACCGACTAGCGGGATGGAGACCCAGTACTTC. This sequence encodes CASSLAPPTSGMETQYF. The chain carries TRBV27 and TRBJ2-5, with 11 bases lining up with TRBD2. Germline V gene sequence: CDR1 MNHEY, CDR2 SMNVEV (reference sequence). The J segment lost 5 bases and the V segment lost 2 bases, leaving 10 bases of the junction unmatched. The CDR3 has 17 residues.

The gene calls are TRBV7-9 and TRBJ1-6; TRBD1 matches 10 bases. This CDR3 contains 16 residues. CDR1 SEHNR and CDR2 FQNEAQ come from the germline V gene (reference sequence). V lost 5 bases and J lost 6; bases outside the gene matches: 7. CDR3 protein: CASSGRGQGGNSPLHF. The CDR3 DNA reads as TGTGCCAGCAGCGGTAGAGGACAGGGGGGTAATTCACCCCTCCACTTT.

The CDR3 sequence is CATSRARDRRSPLHF. DNA for the CDR3: TGTGCCACCAGCAGGGCTCGGGACAGAAGGTCACCCCTCCACTTT. This chain uses TRBV15 with TRBJ1-6; 7 bases are shared with TRBD1. Germline V gene lookup returns CDR1 LNHNV and CDR2 YYDKDF (reference sequence). The V segment lost 3 bases and the J segment 10 bases; nucleotides outside the gene matches: 9. This CDR3 spans 15 amino acids.

This chain connects TRBV30 to TRBJ1-5, with a possible D match to TRBD1 (6 bases). Germline CDR1 is GTSNPN and CDR2 is SVGIG (reference sequence). CDR3 length: 13 amino acids. The germline V and J ends were trimmed by 5 bases and 0 bases, with 8 bases remaining between them. The DNA for the CDR3 is TGTGCCTGGGGACAGTATAGCAATCAGCCCCAGCATTTT. This encodes CAWGQYSNQPQHF.

The V and J genes are TRBV18 and TRBJ2-3; weak D call: TRBD1 (5 bases). This CDR3 spans 12 amino acids. Between the trimmed V and J ends, which lost 4 bases and 4 bases, there was a span of 6 bases. CDR1 and CDR2 (germline): KGHSH, LQKENI. CDR3 amino acids: CASSQGPDTQYF. CDR3 DNA: TGTGCCAGCTCACAGGGGCCAGATACGCAGTATTTT.

CDR3 bases: TGTGCCAGTAGTACTCGAGCGGGAGGCCCCACAGATACGCAGTATTTT. It specifies CASSTRAGGPTDTQYF. The V gene is TRBV19, the J gene TRBJ2-3; 9 bases are a match to TRBD2. V shed 4 bases, J shed 2 bases, and the junction held 7 bases outside the gene matches. Germline V gene data show CDR1 as LNHDA and CDR2 as SQIVND (reference sequence). The CDR3 covers 16 residues.

The V gene is TRBV7-2, the J gene TRBJ1-5; the D gene is possibly TRBD1 (6 bases). Germline CDR1 is SGHTA and CDR2 is FQGNSA. V gave up 1 base and J gave up 6 bases, with 10 bases separating them. There are 14 residues in the CDR3. CDR3 nucleotides: TGTGCCAGCAGCTTAGGGACAGCGGCTCAGCCCCAGCATTTT. As protein: CASSLGTAAQPQHF.

The gene calls are TRBV4-3 and TRBJ1-5, with a possible D match to TRBD1 (5 bases). The V end lost 0 bases, the J end lost 1 base, and 10 bases lay between the germline ends. This CDR3 spans 16 amino acids. The germline CDR1 and CDR2 sequences are LGHNA and YSLEER. CDR3 protein: CASSQDPYRSNQPQHF. In DNA, the CDR3 is TGCGCCAGCAGCCAAGATCCGTACAGGAGCAATCAGCCCCAGCATTTT.

The V call is TRBV28, the J call TRBJ2-1; D perhaps matches TRBD2 (6 bases). Germline V lookup: CDR1 MDHEN, CDR2 SYDVKM. V lost 8 bases, J lost 1 base, and 9 bases lay in between. There are 13 residues in the CDR3. The CDR3 DNA sequence: TGTGCCAGCGGTAGCGGATCCTACAATGAGCAGTTCTTC. Translated, it gives CASGSGSYNEQFF.

The chain joins TRBV5-4 to TRBJ2-7, with 8 bases lining up with TRBD2. CDR3 length: 15 amino acids. Trimming took 0 bases from V and 6 from J; bases not matched to a gene: 8. CDR1 and CDR2 (germline): SGHNT, YYREEE (reference sequence). The CDR3 loop reads CASSLVTGGTGEQYF. CDR3 DNA: TGTGCCAGCAGCTTGGTTACGGGGGGGACTGGCGAGCAGTACTTC.

The rearrangement uses TRBV5-4 and TRBJ2-1, with D possibly matching TRBD1 (6 bases). The germline gives CDR1 SGHNT, CDR2 YYREEE (reference sequence). The CDR3 loop spans 17 amino acids. Trimming shortened V by 4 bases and J by 0 bases, and 17 bases separated the two germline ends. The CDR3 reads CASSGQGSASSYNEQFF. For the CDR3, the DNA is TGTGCCAGCAGCGGGCAGGGGAGCGCGAGCTCCTACAATGAGCAGTTCTTC.

The chain carries TRBV19 and TRBJ1-1; D is ambiguous. Germline CDR1 reads LNHDA; CDR2 reads SQIVND (reference sequence). The CDR3 covers 13 residues. V lost 7 bases, J lost 8 bases, and 17 bases lay in between. DNA for the CDR3: TGTGCCAGTAACTTTGGGCACAACAGCGAAGCTTTCTTT. This translates into CASNFGHNSEAFF. Full variable domain (outside the CDR3, taken from reference TRBV19 and TRBJ1-1): DGGITQSPKYLFRKEGQNVTLSCEQNLNHDAMYWYRQDPGQGLRLIYYSQIVNDFQKGDIAEGYSVSREKKESFPLTVTSAQKNPTAFYLCASNFGHNSEAFFGQGTRLTVV.

The CDR3 bases are TGTGCCAGCAGTCAGGTGGCGACCGGGGAGCTGTTTTTT. As protein: CASSQVATGELFF. The rearrangement links TRBV3-1 (or the pseudogene TRBV3-2) to TRBJ2-2; D gene ambiguous. There are 13 residues in the CDR3. Trimming removed 6 bases at V and 5 bases at J, with 10 bases between. Germline values: CDR1 LGHDT, CDR2 YNNKEL (reference sequence).

The chain uses TRBV4-3 and TRBJ1-2, with D unresolved. Trimming took 1 base from V and 1 from J, leaving 7 bases between them. CDR3 length: 14 residues. Germline assignment: CDR1 LGHNA and CDR2 YSLEER. The CDR3 DNA follows: TGCGCCAGCAGCCAAGCTACAGATAACTATGGCTACACCTTC. Translation: CASSQATDNYGYTF.

The chain couples TRBV19 to TRBJ1-1, with D possibly matching TRBD1 (5 bases). The germline gives CDR1 LNHDA, CDR2 SQIVND (reference sequence). V was shortened by 0 bases and J by 4 bases, with 6 bases between the two germline ends. This CDR3 comprises 13 residues. The DNA for the CDR3 is TGTGCCAGTAGTATAGACGGGGGCACTGAAGCTTTCTTT. Amino acid sequence: CASSIDGGTEAFF.

This clone came up once. This chain connects TRBV2 to TRBJ2-6; possibly TRBD1 for D (5 bases). This CDR3 is built from 19 residues. Germline loops: CDR1 SNHLY, CDR2 FYNNEI. The ends were cut back, 4 bases at V and 0 bases at J, with 19 bases in the middle. As DNA, the CDR3 is TGTGCCAGCAGTGGGTCAGGGTCTCGGCCCCTCTCTGGGGCCAACGTCCTGACTTTC. Translated: CASSGSGSRPLSGANVLTF.

This chain connects TRBV7-9 to TRBJ2-5; D perhaps matches TRBD2 (5 bases). The ends were cut back, 0 bases at V and 4 bases at J, with 15 bases in the middle. CDR1 is SEHNR, CDR2 FQNEAQ, per germline (reference sequence). The CDR3 is 16 residues long. The CDR3 DNA reads as TGTGCCAGCAGCTTAGCCTTGGACTCCCAGAGAGAGACCCAGTACTTC. Its protein is CASSLALDSQRETQYF.

The rearrangement joins TRBV6-1 to TRBJ1-5; D unclear. This CDR3 contains 16 residues. The germline V gene has CDR1 MNHNS and CDR2 SASEGT. The V end lost 1 base, the J end lost 2 bases, and 12 bases lay between the germline ends. The CDR3 sequence is CASSEGWLGGNQPQHF. CDR3 coding DNA: TGTGCCAGCAGTGAAGGGTGGTTGGGAGGCAATCAGCCCCAGCATTTT.

The genes are TRBV3-1 (or the pseudogene TRBV3-2) and TRBJ1-1; D gene unclear. The CDR3 sequence is 14 residues long. Deletions cut 4 bases from V and 4 bases from J, with 13 bases between. Per the germline V gene, CDR1 is LGHDT and CDR2 is YNNKEL (reference sequence). The CDR3 region is CASSPRGKGTEAFF. The CDR3 bases are TGTGCCAGCAGCCCCCGGGGAAAGGGCACTGAAGCTTTCTTT.

A few counts support this clone. V and J are TRBV7-2 and TRBJ1-2, with 7 bases that match TRBD1. V lost 5 bases to trimming and J lost 7 bases; unmatched junction nucleotides: 10. Germline V gives CDR1 SGHTA, CDR2 FQGNSA. The CDR3 consists of 14 residues. CDR3 DNA: TGTGCCAGCAGCCCCGAACAGGGGTTCGGTGGCTACACCTTC. Its protein is CASSPEQGFGGYTF.